This TCR beta chain came from a study of Ad26.COV2.S vaccination and SARS-CoV-2 variants. Study-level information: Ad26.COV2.S shots went into the muscle once or twice, 56 days apart.

Profiled with immunoSEQ multiplex PCR; TCRdb holds only in-frame clones, not every one. The table lists 350,000 to 550,000 clones, roughly nine tenths of them singletons. Treatment reported: around 19 received Ad26.COV2.S at low or high dose, single or two shots; about 5 received placebo; per-sample allocation not given. The samples were gathered on day 63 after the first injection of vaccine or placebo. Cohort 1b enrolled adults aged 18-55 years in Boston. Wuhan-strain spike was delivered by a replication-incompetent Ad26 vector. The CDR3 loop spans 16 amino acids. Germline values: CDR1 MGHRA, CDR2 YSYEKL. V lost 6 bases to trimming and J lost 2 bases, with 19 bases between them.

This chain joins TRBV4-1 and TRBJ1-1, with a weak D call TRBD1 (6 bases). The receptor comes from a person aged 18-60 years who received the Ad26.COV2.S COVID-19 vaccine or a placebo. Here the sequenced sample was peripheral blood, taken in a trial of Ad26.COV2.S vaccine versus placebo. CDR3 in DNA: TGCGCCAGCAGACGAATTACAGGGTTCGAAAACACTGAAGCTTTCTTT. The encoded protein is CASRRITGFENTEAFF.